These T cell receptor beta chains were read from a single sample in a study of T cells in Graves' hyperthyroidism and ophthalmopathy. TCRdb used MiXCR to reprocess the multiplex PCR reads, holding one entry per CDR3 protein. This sample has fewer than 300,000 distinct CDR3 sequences, with 12% to 15% found just once. Input material: blood. The receptor source for this set is a woman aged 50 to 60 with Graves' hyperthyroidism that later progressed to Graves' ophthalmopathy. Each CDR3 is given with its conserved first and last residue. The D gene is left open where the match is weak. Clone size is shown for a subset of rows, as once, few, many or a class of expanded clone.

cdr3_aa cdr3_nt j_call d_call v_call clone_size
CASSRTSGRWQARQFF TGTGCCAGCAGTCGGACTAGCGGGAGGTGGCAGGCAAGGCAGTTCTTC TRBJ2-1 TRBD2 TRBV12-3/TRBV12-4 many
CASSYGQANQPQHF TGTGCCAGCAGTTATGGACAGGCAAATCAGCCCCAGCATTTT TRBJ1-5 TRBD1 TRBV6-1 many
CASSSPDLPGLLAKNIQYF TGTGCCAGCAGCTCCCCCGACCTACCCGGACTGTTAGCCAAAAACATTCAGTACTTC TRBJ2-4 . TRBV13 many
CASSLEQGEQYF TGCGCCAGCAGCTTGGAGCAGGGCGAGCAGTACTTC TRBJ2-7 . TRBV5-1 many
CAISERDRGTYGYTF TGTGCCATCAGTGAGAGGGACAGGGGCACCTATGGCTACACCTTC TRBJ1-2 TRBD1 TRBV10-3 many
CASSSPGGGSYNEQFF TGTGCCAGCAGTTCCCCCGGAGGGGGCTCCTACAATGAGCAGTTCTTC TRBJ2-1 . TRBV28 many
CASSPPRGTESTDTQYF TGTGCCAGCAGCCCGCCCCGTGGGACAGAAAGCACAGATACGCAGTATTTT TRBJ2-3 TRBD1 TRBV5-4 .
CSAEGQEGVGELFF TGCAGTGCTGAAGGACAGGAGGGTGTCGGGGAGCTGTTTTTT TRBJ2-2 . TRBV20-1 few
CASSLASDTGELFF TGCGCCAGCAGCTTGGCCTCCGACACCGGGGAGCTGTTTTTT TRBJ2-2 . TRBV5-1 .
CSAHSPGQPYEQYF TGCAGTGCTCATTCCCCGGGACAGCCCTACGAGCAGTACTTC TRBJ2-7 TRBD1 TRBV20-1 many
CSAQTASTDTQYF TGCAGCGCCCAGACAGCTAGCACAGATACGCAGTATTTT TRBJ2-3 . TRBV29-1 many
CAWSSTSYNEQFF TGTGCCTGGAGCTCAACATCCTACAATGAGCAGTTCTTC TRBJ2-1 . TRBV30 few
CASREPGTPMNTEAFF TGTGCCAGCAGGGAGCCGGGGACGCCGATGAACACTGAAGCTTTCTTT TRBJ1-1 . TRBV28 .
CAISESTGNYEQYF TGTGCCATCAGTGAGTCGACAGGGAACTACGAGCAGTACTTC TRBJ2-7 TRBD1 TRBV10-3 many
CASSARAVETQYF TGTGCCAGCAGCGCCCGTGCCGTCGAGACCCAGTACTTC TRBJ2-5 . TRBV7-2 many
CSAWEGVYEQYF TGCAGTGCCTGGGAGGGGGTCTACGAGCAGTACTTC TRBJ2-7 . TRBV20-1 many
CASSVALTGDGYTF TGTGCCAGCAGCGTAGCTCTGACAGGGGATGGCTACACCTTC TRBJ1-2 TRBD1 TRBV9 many
CASSQGPTGQYF TGCGCCAGCAGCCAAGGGCCCACTGGGCAGTACTTC TRBJ2-7 . TRBV4-1 many
CASSIANRGVADTQYF TGTGCCAGTAGTATAGCTAACAGGGGAGTAGCAGATACGCAGTATTTT TRBJ2-3 TRBD1 TRBV19 few
CSARTSGRDYNTGELFF TGCAGTGCGCGGACTAGCGGGAGGGACTATAACACCGGGGAGCTGTTTTTT TRBJ2-2 TRBD2 TRBV20-1 .
CSARGLAAYEQYF TGCAGTGCCAGGGGACTAGCGGCCTACGAGCAGTACTTC TRBJ2-7 TRBD2 TRBV20-1 many
CSARARGRYEQYF TGCAGTGCTAGGGCCCGGGGGCGCTACGAGCAGTACTTC TRBJ2-7 . TRBV20-1 .
CASSAQSEQFF TGTGCCAGCAGCGCTCAGAGTGAGCAGTTCTTC TRBJ2-1 . TRBV2 many
CASSRRTGTYERYF TGTGCCAGCTCACGGAGGACAGGAACCTACGAGCGGTACTTC TRBJ2-7 TRBD1 TRBV18 few
CASSFKYNEQFF TGTGCCAGCAGCTTCAAATACAATGAGCAGTTCTTC TRBJ2-1 . TRBV12-3/TRBV12-4 many
CASSYIASGVYDYTF TGTGCCAGCAGTTATATTGCGTCTGGGGTCTATGACTACACCTTC TRBJ1-2 . TRBV6-9 few